The TCR beta chain under discussion was sequenced for a study of T cell changes during pregnancy in multiple sclerosis. The method was immunoSEQ multiplex PCR; TCRdb's version includes in-frame clones alone and lacks a portion of them. The data contain nearly 110,000 clones, about 90% of them singletons. Trimming took 5 bases from V and 5 from J; bases not matched to a gene: 12. CDR1 and CDR2 (germline): SGHTA, FQGNSA. CDR3 length: 16 amino acids. The V and J genes are TRBV7-2 and TRBJ2-1, with 7 bases fitting TRBD2. This clonotype was obtained from a female donor with multiple sclerosis, enrolled in a pregnancy study. The material was peripheral blood, obtained before pregnancy. For the CDR3, the DNA is TGTGCCAGCAGCGGGAGGGACTACCATAGGGACAATGAGCAGTTCTTC. This gives the protein CASSGRDYHRDNEQFF. The whole variable domain, filled in from reference TRBV7-2 and TRBJ2-1, reads GAGVSQSPSNKVTEKGKDVELRCDPISGHTALYWYRQSLGQGLEFLIYFQGNSAPDKSGLPSDRFSAERTGGSVSTLTIQRTQQEDSAVYLCASSGRDYHRDNEQFFGPGTRLTVL.